This T cell receptor (beta chain) was sequenced in a study of blood T cell repertoires in COVID-19. Only in-frame clones appear in the TCRdb table, and some are missing; sequencing was by immunoSEQ multiplex PCR. The data show a few hundred thousand clones, approximately 90% seen once. Membership in each cohort depended on participant-reported clinical history. The CDR3 is made up of 15 amino acids. Germline CDR1 reads SGHNT; CDR2 reads YENEEA. The V end was cut by 2 bases, the J end by 2 bases, with 13 bases between. The V call is TRBV11-3, the J call TRBJ2-7; maybe TRBD1 (5 bases). Sample: PBMCs or T cells enriched from blood (not recorded which). The source of this sequence is a woman younger than 35 who had been exposed to COVID-19. The chain's CDR3 is CASSLRFGAPYEQYF. The CDR3 region has the DNA TGTGCCAGCAGCTTAAGGTTTGGGGCCCCCTACGAGCAGTACTTC.